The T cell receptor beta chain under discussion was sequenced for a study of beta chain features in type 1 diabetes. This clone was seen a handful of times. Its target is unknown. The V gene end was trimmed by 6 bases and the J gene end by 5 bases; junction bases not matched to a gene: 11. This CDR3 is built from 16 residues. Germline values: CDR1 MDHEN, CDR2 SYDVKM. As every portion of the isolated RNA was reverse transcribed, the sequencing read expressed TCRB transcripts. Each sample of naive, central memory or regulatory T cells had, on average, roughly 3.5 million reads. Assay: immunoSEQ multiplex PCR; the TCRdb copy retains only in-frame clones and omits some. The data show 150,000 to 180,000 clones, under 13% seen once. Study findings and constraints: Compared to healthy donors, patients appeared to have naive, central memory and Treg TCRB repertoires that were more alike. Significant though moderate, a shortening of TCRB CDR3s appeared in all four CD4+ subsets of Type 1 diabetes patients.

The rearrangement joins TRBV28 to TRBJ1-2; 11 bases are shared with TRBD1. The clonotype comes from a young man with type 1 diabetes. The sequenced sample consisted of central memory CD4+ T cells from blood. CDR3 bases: TGTGCCAGCAGCCTAACCGTCGGGACAGGGGGATATGGCTACACCTTC. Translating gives CASSLTVGTGGYGYTF.